This entry concerns a single T cell receptor (beta chain). Its antigen remains unknown. The data were obtained in a study of shared clonotypes between healthy human individuals. Looking at the study overall: Those who served as donors were a couple of women and a few men between the ages of 18 and 49. Each donor had three CD4 naive, three CD4 memory, two CD8 naive and one CD8 memory plate.

Trimming pared 7 bases from V and 6 bases from J, leaving 17 bases between. The germline V gene has CDR1 SQVTM and CDR2 ANQGSEA. The length of the CDR3 is 13 residues. The naive CD8 fraction comprised CD45RO-negative cells positively selected for CCR7 and excluded terminally differentiated effector memory CD45RA+ cells. Study-wide findings and caveats: Sorted-subset sequencing was shown by rarefaction to be incomplete despite large depth.

Sorted-subset replicate PCRs used roughly 210 ng of genomic DNA. This amount corresponded to about 29,000 T cell genomes. TCRdb keeps only in-frame clones here, not all; method: immunoSEQ multiplex PCR. The sample consists of about 1.9 million clones, around 95% of them appearing once. The clonotype originates from a young man in good health. Some clones in this sample may be carry-over from other donors' samples. Sequencing used naive CD8+ T cells from PBMCs. J is TRBJ2-3 and V is TRBV29-1; D uncertain. CDR3 region: CSAPSSLKDTQYF. The CDR3 coding sequence is TGCAGCGCCCCATCCTCCCTTAAGGATACGCAGTATTTT.